Listed below are T cell receptor beta chains from one sample, sequenced in a study of shared clonotypes between healthy human individuals. Profiled with immunoSEQ multiplex PCR; TCRdb holds only in-frame clones, not every one. Seen here are some 2 million clones, over 85% observed once, and the top ten hold roughly 1.1%. Sample: naive CD8+ T cells sorted from blood. The source of these receptors is a man in his late teens or twenties in good health. CDR3s include the opening cysteine and the closing phenylalanine or tryptophan. A D gene is named only where the DNA matches it firmly. Only part of the rows carry a size: once, few, many, or a class if the clone is expanded.

>TRBD1|NA|TRBV11-2|TRBJ1-3
CASSLDQTGVRNTIYF
TGTGCCAGCAGCTTAGATCAGACAGGGGTGAGAAACACCATATATTTT
>NA|NA|TRBV6-6|TRBJ2-7
CASSPIGPFSYEQYF
TGTGCCAGCAGCCCGATCGGACCGTTCTCCTACGAGCAGTACTTC
>NA|NA|TRBV4-3|TRBJ2-7
CASSQDTRREQYF
TGCGCCAGCAGCCAAGATACAAGGCGCGAGCAGTACTTC
>TRBD1|NA|TRBV19|TRBJ1-2
CASTGTDYGYTF
TGTGCCAGTACCGGGACAGACTATGGCTACACCTTC
>NA|NA|TRBV6-7|TRBJ1-4
CASSYSRTTNEKLFF
TGTGCCAGCAGTTACTCAAGAACAACTAATGAAAAACTGTTTTTT
>NA|NA|TRBV11-2|TRBJ2-7
CASSLAYSYEQYF
TGTGCCAGCAGCTTAGCTTACTCCTACGAGCAGTACTTC
>NA|NA|TRBV10-3|TRBJ2-2
CAISEGAPGELFF
TGTGCCATCAGTGAGGGGGCCCCTGGGGAGCTGTTTTTT
>NA|NA|TRBV7-6|TRBJ2-1
CASILSPSYNEQFF
TGTGCCAGCATATTGTCCCCCTCCTACAATGAGCAGTTCTTC
>NA|NA|TRBV27|TRBJ2-5
CASSLIGSQETQYF
TGTGCCAGCAGCCTTATCGGCTCACAGGAGACCCAGTACTTC
>NA|NA|TRBV7-9|TRBJ2-1
CASSATLRDEEQFF
TGTGCCAGCAGCGCGACACTCCGGGACGAGGAGCAGTTCTTC
>NA|once|TRBV7-2|TRBJ1-6
CASSTAGEWSYNSPLHF
TGTGCCAGCAGCACTGCAGGGGAATGGTCCTATAATTCACCCCTCCACTTT
>TRBD1|NA|TRBV27|TRBJ2-7
CASSLGPGQGLFEQYF
TGTGCCAGCAGCTTAGGACCGGGACAGGGGCTTTTCGAGCAGTACTTC
>NA|NA|TRBV28|TRBJ1-3
CASSLLSGSGNTIYF
TGTGCCAGCAGTTTATTGTCAGGCTCTGGAAACACCATATATTTT
>TRBD2|NA|TRBV4-3|TRBJ2-7
CASSQEMASGLNYEQYF
TGCGCCAGCAGCCAAGAGATGGCTAGCGGACTAAACTACGAGCAGTACTTC
>NA|NA|TRBV6-6|TRBJ1-1
CASNGGWNTEAFF
TGTGCCAGCAACGGAGGGTGGAACACTGAAGCTTTCTTT
>NA|NA|TRBV4-1|TRBJ2-1
CASSQVSVQPNEQFF
TGCGCCAGCAGCCAAGTTTCTGTCCAGCCCAATGAGCAGTTCTTC
>TRBD2|NA|TRBV10-1|TRBJ2-3
CASSELAGMSPDTQYF
TGCGCCAGCAGTGAACTAGCGGGGATGAGTCCAGATACGCAGTATTTT
>TRBD1|NA|TRBV6-5|TRBJ1-1
CASSTGTGVDEAFF
TGTGCCAGCAGCACCGGGACAGGGGTTGATGAAGCTTTCTTT
>NA|NA|TRBV10-3|TRBJ2-3
CATLRGGTDTQYF
TGTGCCACCTTACGGGGAGGTACAGATACGCAGTATTTT
>NA|NA|TRBV27|TRBJ1-1
CASSFEIVGRGLSTEAFF
TGTGCCAGCAGTTTCGAGATTGTGGGGCGAGGTTTGAGCACTGAAGCTTTCTTT
>NA|NA|TRBV9|TRBJ1-3
CASSPPAIENTIYF
TGTGCCAGCAGCCCCCCGGCCATCGAAAACACCATATATTTT
>TRBD2|NA|TRBV9|TRBJ2-3
CASSEAWTSGYTDTQYF
TGTGCCAGCAGCGAAGCGTGGACTAGCGGGTACACAGATACGCAGTATTTT
>NA|NA|TRBV5-1|TRBJ1-1
CASPYRAIMNTEAFF
TGCGCCAGTCCCTATCGGGCAATCATGAACACTGAAGCTTTCTTT
>NA|NA|TRBV13|TRBJ2-2
CASSPPDGQLELFF
TGTGCCAGCAGCCCCCCTGATGGACAGTTGGAGCTGTTTTTT
>TRBD2|NA|TRBV6-1|TRBJ2-1
CASSEWLAGGREQFF
TGTGCCAGCAGTGAATGGCTAGCGGGAGGGCGAGAGCAGTTCTTC